Shown below are 7 T cell receptor beta chains from a single sample sequenced in a study of blood T cell repertoires in COVID-19 (dated by TCRdb to the early 2020s). The library was generated by the immunoSEQ multiplex PCR assay. Entries here come from immuneACCESS through TCRdb and include only in-frame sequences with V and J called. Some clones fail to appear in such tables; in the studies checked, an unresolved V gene covers under half of the shortfall, and the cause of the remainder is unknown. The table for this sample lists hundreds of thousands of clones; around 79% of them were counted only once. About 3.1% of the sample is held by the ten biggest clonotypes. The sequencing sample was made of peripheral blood. These receptors were taken from a woman aged 80 or over with acute or convalescent COVID-19.

V is TRBV9 and J is TRBJ2-7, with D possibly TRBD1 on 5 matching bases. This CDR3 is built from 14 residues. Trimming removed 5 bases at V and 2 bases at J, with 14 bases between. The V gene's germline CDR1 is SGDLS and CDR2 YYNGEE. The CDR3 reads CASSRDSSAYEQYF. The CDR3 nucleotides are TGTGCCAGCAGTCGCGACAGTTCAGCCTACGAGCAGTACTTC. The whole variable domain, remainder taken from reference TRBV9 and TRBJ2-7, is DSGVTQTPKHLITATGQRVTLRCSPRSGDLSVYWYQQSLDQGLQFLIQYYNGEERAKGNILERFSAQQFPDLHSELNLSSLELGDSALYFCASSRDSSAYEQYFGPGTRLTVT.

The chain carries TRBV5-1 and TRBJ2-5, with D maybe TRBD1 (6 bases). Trimming took off 2 bases at V and 1 base at J, with 9 bases between the two ends. CDR1 is SGHRS and CDR2 is YFSETQ in the germline V gene. The CDR3 is made up of 14 amino acids. CDR3: CASSFDRPQETQYF. CDR3 DNA sequence: TGCGCCAGCAGCTTCGACAGGCCCCAAGAGACCCAGTACTTC.

Here the CDR3 DNA reads TGTGCCAGCAGTTACCCCGGGACCGGGAGGAAAGAGACCCAGTACTTC. As protein: CASSYPGTGRKETQYF. The chain joins TRBV6-2 or TRBV6-3 to TRBJ2-5; TRBD2 matches at 7 bases. Trimming cost V 2 bases and J 3 bases; bases outside gene matches: 9. The CDR3 totals 16 residues. The germline V gene encodes CDR1 MNHEY and CDR2 SVGEGT.

This clone was seen more than once but under ten times. The chain links TRBV27 to TRBJ2-7; 8 positions agree with TRBD2. Germline V gives CDR1 MNHEY, CDR2 SMNVEV (reference sequence). Germline trimming cut 5 bases from V and 4 bases from J; bases unmatched to any gene: 7. The CDR3 runs 14 residues. CDR3 sequence reads: CASSVIAGPYEQYF. The CDR3, as DNA: TGTGCCAGCAGTGTTATAGCGGGACCTTACGAGCAGTACTTC.

This rearrangement joins TRBV3-1 (or the pseudogene TRBV3-2) to TRBJ2-6; D is ambiguous. The V end was cut by 4 bases, the J end by 0 bases, with 13 bases between. Germline V lookup: CDR1 LGHDT, CDR2 YNNKEL (reference sequence). CDR3 size: 17 residues. CDR3 DNA: TGTGCCAGCAGCCCCGTTCTAGGTGACTCTGGGGCCAACGTCCTGACTTTC. It is translated as CASSPVLGDSGANVLTF.

The genes are TRBV5-1 and TRBJ1-6, with D perhaps TRBD1 (5 bases). V was trimmed by 5 bases and J by 5 bases, leaving 11 bases between them. The CDR3 totals 14 residues. Germline lookup yields CDR1 SGHRS and CDR2 YFSETQ. CDR3 nucleotides: TGCGCCAGCAGTCGTTCAGGGCATAATTCACCCCTCCACTTT. Its translation: CASSRSGHNSPLHF.

The count of this clone is one. The genes are TRBV5-4 and TRBJ1-2; weak D call: TRBD1 (6 bases). CDR3 length: 16 amino acids. Trimming removed 4 bases from V and 0 bases from J, with 16 bases in between. Germline loops: CDR1 SGHNT, CDR2 YYREEE (reference sequence). The CDR3 DNA reads as TGTGCCAGCAGCGTCCTCGCGCGGACAGCTAACTATGGCTACACCTTC. Protein: CASSVLARTANYGYTF.